This is a list of T cell receptor beta chains from one sample in a study of blood T cells in healthy people across ages. TCRdb re-called the 5' RACE reads through MiXCR, storing one row per CDR3 protein. Here the sample spans around 710,000 distinct CDR3 sequences, roughly 41% being singletons. The sample comprised blood. The receptors were sampled from a woman aged 55-75 years in good health. Both conserved end residues are part of each CDR3. The order of the fields is V gene, clone size, J gene, D gene, CDR3 DNA, CDR3 protein. A D gene is named only where the DNA matches it firmly. Where a row states a size, it is once, few, many or the class of an expanded clone; other rows omit it.

v_call: TRBV25-1
clone_size: -
j_call: TRBJ1-4
d_call: -
cdr3_nt: TGTGCCAGCTCGCCGGGCGACAATGAAAAACTGTTTTTT
cdr3_aa: CASSPGDNEKLFF

v_call: TRBV7-2
clone_size: -
j_call: TRBJ1-1
d_call: -
cdr3_nt: TGTGCCAGCAGCTTGGGTACTCGTAGGAACACTGAAGCTTTCTTT
cdr3_aa: CASSLGTRRNTEAFF

v_call: TRBV10-3
clone_size: -
j_call: TRBJ1-2
d_call: -
cdr3_nt: TGTGCCATCAGCGATGGGGATAACTATGGCTACACCTTC
cdr3_aa: CAISDGDNYGYTF

v_call: TRBV5-6
clone_size: -
j_call: TRBJ1-2
d_call: -
cdr3_nt: TGTGCCAGCAGCTTCGCGACGCCCAACTATGGCTACACCTTC
cdr3_aa: CASSFATPNYGYTF

v_call: TRBV6-5
clone_size: few
j_call: TRBJ2-3
d_call: -
cdr3_nt: TGTGCCAGCAGTTACCGGACCACAGATACGCAGTATTTT
cdr3_aa: CASSYRTTDTQYF

v_call: TRBV7-9
clone_size: -
j_call: TRBJ1-2
d_call: -
cdr3_nt: TGTGCCAGCAGCTTAGCGTCGGGGAGCTATGGCTACACCTTC
cdr3_aa: CASSLASGSYGYTF

v_call: TRBV7-3
clone_size: -
j_call: TRBJ2-7
d_call: TRBD2
cdr3_nt: TGTGCCAGCAGCGGCGGGACTAGCGCGGAGCAGTACTTC
cdr3_aa: CASSGGTSAEQYF

v_call: TRBV27
clone_size: once
j_call: TRBJ2-5
d_call: -
cdr3_nt: TGTGCCAGCAGTCCAAGGAGAACCCACAATGAGCAGTACTTC
cdr3_aa: CASSPRRTHNEQYF

v_call: TRBV3-1
clone_size: -
j_call: TRBJ2-7
d_call: TRBD2
cdr3_nt: TGTGCCAGCAGCCACCCCGGGAGGGCCGGCGAGCAGTACTTC
cdr3_aa: CASSHPGRAGEQYF

v_call: TRBV5-1
clone_size: -
j_call: TRBJ1-1
d_call: -
cdr3_nt: TGCGCCAGCAGCAAGGATACTGAAGCTTTCTTT
cdr3_aa: CASSKDTEAFF

v_call: TRBV25-1
clone_size: -
j_call: TRBJ2-7
d_call: -
cdr3_nt: TGTGCCAGCAGTCCATTCGGCAGGGTAGAAAGCTACGAGCAGTACTTC
cdr3_aa: CASSPFGRVESYEQYF

v_call: TRBV11-2
clone_size: -
j_call: TRBJ2-3
d_call: TRBD2
cdr3_nt: TGTGCCAGCAGCTTTGCGGGAGTCGTAGATACGCAGTATTTT
cdr3_aa: CASSFAGVVDTQYF

v_call: TRBV5-6
clone_size: -
j_call: TRBJ2-7
d_call: -
cdr3_nt: TGTGCCAGCAGCTTGGGGTATCCAGCCTACGAGCAGTACTTC
cdr3_aa: CASSLGYPAYEQYF

v_call: TRBV2
clone_size: -
j_call: TRBJ2-2
d_call: TRBD2
cdr3_nt: TGTGCCAGTAAGCCTAGCGGGACCACCGGGGAGCTGTTTTTT
cdr3_aa: CASKPSGTTGELFF

v_call: TRBV9
clone_size: few
j_call: TRBJ2-3
d_call: TRBD1
cdr3_nt: TGTGCCAGCAGCAACCGACAGGGCCCAGATACGCAGTATTTT
cdr3_aa: CASSNRQGPDTQYF

v_call: TRBV5-5
clone_size: once
j_call: TRBJ1-1
d_call: -
cdr3_nt: TGTGCCAGCCGACAATTTCTCATGAACACTGAAGCTTTCTTT
cdr3_aa: CASRQFLMNTEAFF

v_call: TRBV27
clone_size: -
j_call: TRBJ2-3
d_call: -
cdr3_nt: TGTGCCAGCAGTCCCTGGTATGTACAGGGAACAGATACGCAGTATTTT
cdr3_aa: CASSPWYVQGTDTQYF

v_call: TRBV13
clone_size: few
j_call: TRBJ2-1
d_call: TRBD2
cdr3_nt: TGTGCCAGCAGCGTCAACGGGGGGAGGGATGAGCAGTTCTTC
cdr3_aa: CASSVNGGRDEQFF

v_call: TRBV7-6
clone_size: -
j_call: TRBJ2-7
d_call: -
cdr3_nt: TGTGCCAGCAGCTTAGTGGAGGGTGCGTCCTACGAGCAGTACTTC
cdr3_aa: CASSLVEGASYEQYF

v_call: TRBV3-1
clone_size: -
j_call: TRBJ2-1
d_call: -
cdr3_nt: TGTGCCAGCAGCCAAGATACCAGCGGCGAGACCCAGTTCTTC
cdr3_aa: CASSQDTSGETQFF

v_call: TRBV10-3
clone_size: -
j_call: TRBJ2-3
d_call: -
cdr3_nt: TGTGCCATCACCCCGGACAGCATCACAGATACGCAGTATTTT
cdr3_aa: CAITPDSITDTQYF

v_call: TRBV13
clone_size: -
j_call: TRBJ1-4
d_call: TRBD1
cdr3_nt: TGTGCCAGCAGCCGACAGGGGGAGGGTGAAAAACTGTTTTTT
cdr3_aa: CASSRQGEGEKLFF

v_call: TRBV6-5
clone_size: -
j_call: TRBJ2-3
d_call: -
cdr3_nt: TGTGCCAGCAGTCTCTTTTCCTCCACAGATACGCAGTATTTT
cdr3_aa: CASSLFSSTDTQYF

v_call: TRBV6-1
clone_size: few
j_call: TRBJ1-2
d_call: -
cdr3_nt: TGTGCCAGCAGTGACCTCACTCCTCTCGGGGGCTATGGCTACACCTTC
cdr3_aa: CASSDLTPLGGYGYTF

v_call: TRBV6-5
clone_size: many
j_call: TRBJ2-1
d_call: -
cdr3_nt: TGTGCCAGCAGTTACTCCGGGAGACCCTACAATGAGCAGTTCTTC
cdr3_aa: CASSYSGRPYNEQFF

v_call: TRBV6-5
clone_size: -
j_call: TRBJ2-1
d_call: TRBD2
cdr3_nt: TGTGCCAGCAACCCTAGCGGGAATTCCTACAATGAGCAGTTCTTC
cdr3_aa: CASNPSGNSYNEQFF

v_call: TRBV18
clone_size: few
j_call: TRBJ1-2
d_call: -
cdr3_nt: TGTGCCAGCTCGTCAGGGGATGGCTACACCTTC
cdr3_aa: CASSSGDGYTF

v_call: TRBV25-1
clone_size: -
j_call: TRBJ2-7
d_call: -
cdr3_nt: TGTGCCAGCAGAGGGGCCCACGAGCAGTACTTC
cdr3_aa: CASRGAHEQYF

v_call: TRBV9
clone_size: -
j_call: TRBJ2-7
d_call: -
cdr3_nt: TGTGCCAGCAGCGGAGAGGTTCCATACGAGCAGTACTTC
cdr3_aa: CASSGEVPYEQYF

v_call: TRBV29-1
clone_size: -
j_call: TRBJ2-3
d_call: -
cdr3_nt: TGCAACGTAAGACAGAATACGCAGTATTTT
cdr3_aa: CNVRQNTQYF

v_call: TRBV7-2
clone_size: -
j_call: TRBJ2-7
d_call: -
cdr3_nt: TGTGCCAGCAGACGAGGTCCGGGAGAGCAGTACTTC
cdr3_aa: CASRRGPGEQYF

v_call: TRBV20-1
clone_size: -
j_call: TRBJ1-2
d_call: -
cdr3_nt: TGCAGTGCCCTCCACCCGGACAGTCCGGTTAGCTACACCTTC
cdr3_aa: CSALHPDSPVSYTF

v_call: TRBV12-3/TRBV12-4
clone_size: few
j_call: TRBJ2-7
d_call: -
cdr3_nt: TGTGCCAGCAGTCCCCTCTACAATGAGCAGTACTTC
cdr3_aa: CASSPLYNEQYF

v_call: TRBV20-1
clone_size: -
j_call: TRBJ1-3
d_call: -
cdr3_nt: TGCAGTGCCCAAGACCGCCGCTCTGGAAACACCATATATTTT
cdr3_aa: CSAQDRRSGNTIYF

v_call: TRBV12-3/TRBV12-4
clone_size: -
j_call: TRBJ2-3
d_call: TRBD2
cdr3_nt: TGTGCCAGCAGCGCTAGCGGGAGGGCAGATGTGCAGTATTTT
cdr3_aa: CASSASGRADVQYF

v_call: TRBV5-4
clone_size: -
j_call: TRBJ2-3
d_call: TRBD2
cdr3_nt: TGTGCCAGCAGCCTTCACGGGGGGGGCGCAGACACGCAGTATTTT
cdr3_aa: CASSLHGGGADTQYF

v_call: TRBV3-1
clone_size: few
j_call: TRBJ1-2
d_call: TRBD1
cdr3_nt: TGTGCCAGCAGCCAAGGTGGGACAGGGGCCAATGGCTACACCTTC
cdr3_aa: CASSQGGTGANGYTF

v_call: TRBV3-1
clone_size: -
j_call: TRBJ2-3
d_call: TRBD1
cdr3_nt: TGTGCCAGCAGCCAAACGACAGGGGGAACAGATACGCAGTATTTT
cdr3_aa: CASSQTTGGTDTQYF

v_call: TRBV27
clone_size: few
j_call: TRBJ1-2
d_call: -
cdr3_nt: TGTGCCAGCATGGGTAACTATGGCTACACCTTC
cdr3_aa: CASMGNYGYTF

v_call: TRBV18
clone_size: few
j_call: TRBJ2-7
d_call: TRBD2
cdr3_nt: TGTGCCAGCTCACCACCGAATAGCGGGCTACCCAACGAGCAGTACTTC
cdr3_aa: CASSPPNSGLPNEQYF

v_call: TRBV18
clone_size: few
j_call: TRBJ2-7
d_call: TRBD1
cdr3_nt: TGTGCCAGCTCACCACCGGGGACAGCAGACTACGAGCAGTACTTC
cdr3_aa: CASSPPGTADYEQYF

v_call: TRBV5-1
clone_size: -
j_call: TRBJ2-3
d_call: TRBD1
cdr3_nt: TGCGCCAGCAGCTTGGAATTGACAGGGAAGGGGGATACGCAGTATTTT
cdr3_aa: CASSLELTGKGDTQYF

v_call: TRBV5-1
clone_size: few
j_call: TRBJ2-1
d_call: TRBD2
cdr3_nt: TGCGCCAGCAGCACCACTAGCGGGGGGGATGAGCAGTTCTTC
cdr3_aa: CASSTTSGGDEQFF

v_call: TRBV29-1
clone_size: few
j_call: TRBJ2-2
d_call: -
cdr3_nt: TGCAGCGTGACGGGGGCCGCGAACACCGGGGAGCTGTTTTTT
cdr3_aa: CSVTGAANTGELFF

v_call: TRBV3-1
clone_size: once
j_call: TRBJ2-5
d_call: TRBD2
cdr3_nt: TGTGCCAGCAGGGCCGGGGGGTTCCAAGAGACCCAGTACTTC
cdr3_aa: CASRAGGFQETQYF

v_call: TRBV5-5
clone_size: few
j_call: TRBJ2-7
d_call: TRBD2
cdr3_nt: TGTGCCAGCAGCCCAGGACTAGCTCTCAACGAGCAGTACTTC
cdr3_aa: CASSPGLALNEQYF

v_call: TRBV7-3
clone_size: few
j_call: TRBJ2-1
d_call: -
cdr3_nt: TGTGCCAGCAGCCCAGTGGGGGGATCTTACAATGAGCAGTTCTTC
cdr3_aa: CASSPVGGSYNEQFF

v_call: TRBV12-3/TRBV12-4
clone_size: many
j_call: TRBJ2-7
d_call: -
cdr3_nt: TGTGCCAGCAGTTTAGACAGGGTTTTTTCATTTTACGAGCAGTACTTC
cdr3_aa: CASSLDRVFSFYEQYF

v_call: TRBV6-1
clone_size: -
j_call: TRBJ1-1
d_call: -
cdr3_nt: TGTGCCAGCAGTGAAAAGTTGAACACTGAAGCTTTCTTT
cdr3_aa: CASSEKLNTEAFF

v_call: TRBV12-3/TRBV12-4
clone_size: -
j_call: TRBJ2-5
d_call: -
cdr3_nt: TGTGCCAGCAGTTTACGGGGAAAAGAGACCCAGTACTTC
cdr3_aa: CASSLRGKETQYF

v_call: TRBV20-1
clone_size: -
j_call: TRBJ2-7
d_call: TRBD2
cdr3_nt: TGCAGTGCCGGGACTAGTTTTTTTGAGCAGTACTTC
cdr3_aa: CSAGTSFFEQYF

v_call: TRBV19
clone_size: -
j_call: TRBJ1-2
d_call: -
cdr3_nt: TGTGCCAGTAGTATAGCTGGCTATGGCTACACCTTC
cdr3_aa: CASSIAGYGYTF

v_call: TRBV30
clone_size: -
j_call: TRBJ2-7
d_call: -
cdr3_nt: TGTGCCTGGAGTCCACGGGCCTTGGGAGAGCAGTACTTC
cdr3_aa: CAWSPRALGEQYF

v_call: TRBV18
clone_size: -
j_call: TRBJ2-7
d_call: -
cdr3_nt: TGTGCCAGCTCACCGGGACTCACCATCTACGAGCAGTACTTC
cdr3_aa: CASSPGLTIYEQYF

v_call: TRBV18
clone_size: few
j_call: TRBJ1-6
d_call: -
cdr3_nt: TGTGCCAGCTCACGGGTTACGGGGGATTCACCCCTCCACTTT
cdr3_aa: CASSRVTGDSPLHF

v_call: TRBV16
clone_size: few
j_call: TRBJ1-1
d_call: TRBD1
cdr3_nt: TGTGCCAGCAGCCCACGTACCAGGGGGACAATGAACACTGAAGCTTTCTTT
cdr3_aa: CASSPRTRGTMNTEAFF

v_call: TRBV28
clone_size: few
j_call: TRBJ2-6
d_call: TRBD1
cdr3_nt: TGTGCCAGCAGCGGGGACAGAGAAATCTCTGGGGCCAACGTCCTGACTTTC
cdr3_aa: CASSGDREISGANVLTF

v_call: TRBV6-1
clone_size: -
j_call: TRBJ1-2
d_call: TRBD1
cdr3_nt: TGTGCCAGCAGCGACGGGACAGTCTACGGGGCTAACTATGGCTACACCTTC
cdr3_aa: CASSDGTVYGANYGYTF

v_call: TRBV2
clone_size: few
j_call: TRBJ2-7
d_call: -
cdr3_nt: TGTGCCAGCAGTGAAGGCCGAAGAGGCTACGAGCAGTACTTC
cdr3_aa: CASSEGRRGYEQYF